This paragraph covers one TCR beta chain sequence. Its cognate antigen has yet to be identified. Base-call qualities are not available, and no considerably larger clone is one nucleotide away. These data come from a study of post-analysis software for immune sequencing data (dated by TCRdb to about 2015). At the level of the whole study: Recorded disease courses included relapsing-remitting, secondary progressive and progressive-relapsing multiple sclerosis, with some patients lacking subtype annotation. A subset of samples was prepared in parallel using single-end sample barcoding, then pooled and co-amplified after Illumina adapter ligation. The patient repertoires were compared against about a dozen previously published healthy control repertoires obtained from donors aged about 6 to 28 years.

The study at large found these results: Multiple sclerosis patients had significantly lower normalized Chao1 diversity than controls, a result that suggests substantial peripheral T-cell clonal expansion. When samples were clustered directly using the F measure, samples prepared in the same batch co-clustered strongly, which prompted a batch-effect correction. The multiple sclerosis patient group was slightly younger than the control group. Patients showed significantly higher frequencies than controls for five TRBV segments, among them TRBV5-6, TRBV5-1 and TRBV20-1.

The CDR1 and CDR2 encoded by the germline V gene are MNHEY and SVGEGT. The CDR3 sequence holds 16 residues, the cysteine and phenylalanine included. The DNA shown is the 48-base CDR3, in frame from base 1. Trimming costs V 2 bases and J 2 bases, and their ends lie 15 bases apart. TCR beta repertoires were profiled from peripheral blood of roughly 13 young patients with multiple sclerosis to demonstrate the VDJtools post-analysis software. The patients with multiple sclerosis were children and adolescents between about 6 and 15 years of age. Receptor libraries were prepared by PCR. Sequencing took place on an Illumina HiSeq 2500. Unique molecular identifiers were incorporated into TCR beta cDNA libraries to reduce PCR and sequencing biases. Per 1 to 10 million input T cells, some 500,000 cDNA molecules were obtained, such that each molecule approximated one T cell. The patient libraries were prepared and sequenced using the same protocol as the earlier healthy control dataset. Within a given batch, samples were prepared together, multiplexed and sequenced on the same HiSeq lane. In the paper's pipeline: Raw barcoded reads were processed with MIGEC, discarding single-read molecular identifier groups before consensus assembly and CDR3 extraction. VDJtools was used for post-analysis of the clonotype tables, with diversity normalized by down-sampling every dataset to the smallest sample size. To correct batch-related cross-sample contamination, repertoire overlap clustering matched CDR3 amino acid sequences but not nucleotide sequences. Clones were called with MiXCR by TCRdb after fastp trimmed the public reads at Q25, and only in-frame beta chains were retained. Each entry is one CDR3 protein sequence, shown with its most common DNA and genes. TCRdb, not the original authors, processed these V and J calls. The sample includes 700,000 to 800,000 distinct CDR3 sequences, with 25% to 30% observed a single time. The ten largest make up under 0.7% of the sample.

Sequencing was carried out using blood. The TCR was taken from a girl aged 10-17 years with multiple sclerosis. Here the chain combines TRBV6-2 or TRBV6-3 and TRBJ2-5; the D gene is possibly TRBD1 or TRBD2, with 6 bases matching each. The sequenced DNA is TGTGCCAGCAGTTACCGCGGGACACTGCAACAAGAGACCCAGTACTTC. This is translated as CASSYRGTLQQETQYF.